These T cell receptor beta chains were read from a single sample in a study of T cell responses to AZD1222 COVID-19 vaccine. Sequencing used immunoSEQ multiplex PCR; TCRdb keeps in-frame clones, though not all of them. The sample includes 120,000 or so clones, approximately 90% of them seen just once. The sequencing used peripheral blood, collected 28 days after the second dose of the MenACWY control vaccine. Receptors were obtained from an adult who received the MenACWY meningococcal vaccine as a control. The CDR3 runs from the conserved cysteine through the conserved F or W. D genes are given only for firm matches. A clone size is listed for some rows: how often the clone was seen (once, few, many), or a class if it is expanded.

cdr3_nt: TGTGCCAGCTCAGAGACACTCCCCTCGCAGTATTTT; cdr3_aa: CASSETLPSQYF; j_call: TRBJ2-3; d_call: .; v_call: TRBV18; clone_size: once
cdr3_nt: TGTGCCAGCAGCTCCACACAGGGGGCGCCGCGTGGCTACACCTTC; cdr3_aa: CASSSTQGAPRGYTF; j_call: TRBJ1-2; d_call: TRBD1; v_call: TRBV7-9; clone_size: few
cdr3_nt: TGTGCCAGCAGGTCAATCCCTGCCGGGGGGGCGGAGGAAAAACTGTTTTTT; cdr3_aa: CASRSIPAGGAEEKLFF; j_call: TRBJ1-4; d_call: .; v_call: TRBV27; clone_size: .
cdr3_nt: TGCGCCAGCAGCACACGCGAGACAGGGTTTAGCACAGATACGCAGTATTTT; cdr3_aa: CASSTRETGFSTDTQYF; j_call: TRBJ2-3; d_call: TRBD1; v_call: TRBV5-1; clone_size: .
cdr3_nt: TGCAGTGCTGCTCCCCGCAATGAGCAGTTCTTC; cdr3_aa: CSAAPRNEQFF; j_call: TRBJ2-1; d_call: .; v_call: TRBV20-1; clone_size: .
cdr3_nt: TGTGCCAGCAGTTTGGCCAGACAGGTTTCAGAGACCCAGTACTTC; cdr3_aa: CASSLARQVSETQYF; j_call: TRBJ2-5; d_call: .; v_call: TRBV28; clone_size: .
cdr3_nt: TGTGCCAGCAGTTTATCGGGTGGACAGGGTAACACCATATATTTT; cdr3_aa: CASSLSGGQGNTIYF; j_call: TRBJ1-3; d_call: TRBD1; v_call: TRBV27; clone_size: .
cdr3_nt: TGTGCCAGCAGCCCGGGTTTGCCGGAAGAGACCCAGTACTTC; cdr3_aa: CASSPGLPEETQYF; j_call: TRBJ2-5; d_call: .; v_call: TRBV2; clone_size: .
cdr3_nt: TGTGCCAGCAGTGCTCACAATGAGCAGTTCTTC; cdr3_aa: CASSAHNEQFF; j_call: TRBJ2-1; d_call: .; v_call: TRBV2; clone_size: .
cdr3_nt: TGTGCCAGCAGTGCAGCTAACTATGGCTACACCTTC; cdr3_aa: CASSAANYGYTF; j_call: TRBJ1-2; d_call: .; v_call: TRBV6-2/TRBV6-3; clone_size: .
cdr3_nt: TGTGCCAGCAGCCACGACAGGGGGAGGTTTGGTCAGCCCCAGCATTTT; cdr3_aa: CASSHDRGRFGQPQHF; j_call: TRBJ1-5; d_call: TRBD1; v_call: TRBV6-2/TRBV6-3; clone_size: .
cdr3_nt: TGTGCCAGCCGTACAGGGGGTTGGGAGCTGTTTTTT; cdr3_aa: CASRTGGWELFF; j_call: TRBJ2-2; d_call: TRBD1; v_call: TRBV2; clone_size: .
cdr3_nt: TGTGCCACCAGCGACCCTCACGGGGGGGAGGGCACAGATACGCAGTATTTT; cdr3_aa: CATSDPHGGEGTDTQYF; j_call: TRBJ2-3; d_call: TRBD2; v_call: TRBV15; clone_size: once
cdr3_nt: TGTGCCAGTAGTGTATCAGGGAACACTGAAGCTTTCTTT; cdr3_aa: CASSVSGNTEAFF; j_call: TRBJ1-1; d_call: .; v_call: TRBV19; clone_size: .
cdr3_nt: TGTGCCAGCAGCGAGGACAGGCTGAACACTGAAGCTTTCTTT; cdr3_aa: CASSEDRLNTEAFF; j_call: TRBJ1-1; d_call: TRBD1; v_call: TRBV2; clone_size: .
cdr3_nt: TGTGCCAGCAGCTTCGGGGGTGGGTCCTACGAGCAGTACTTC; cdr3_aa: CASSFGGGSYEQYF; j_call: TRBJ2-7; d_call: .; v_call: TRBV7-2; clone_size: .
cdr3_nt: TGTGCCAGCAGCTTGGTTGGCGGGGACTACAATGAGCAGTTCTTC; cdr3_aa: CASSLVGGDYNEQFF; j_call: TRBJ2-1; d_call: .; v_call: TRBV5-8; clone_size: .